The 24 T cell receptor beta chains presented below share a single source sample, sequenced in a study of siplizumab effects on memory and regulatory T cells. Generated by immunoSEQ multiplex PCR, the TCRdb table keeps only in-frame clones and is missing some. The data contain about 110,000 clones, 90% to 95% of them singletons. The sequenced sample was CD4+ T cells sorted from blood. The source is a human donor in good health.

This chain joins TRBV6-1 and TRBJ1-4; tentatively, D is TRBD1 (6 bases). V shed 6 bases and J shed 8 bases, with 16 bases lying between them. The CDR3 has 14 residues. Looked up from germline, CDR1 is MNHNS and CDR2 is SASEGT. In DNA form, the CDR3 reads TGTGCCAGCAGCAGACAGGCCTCGCGGGAAAAACTGTTTTTT. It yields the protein CASSRQASREKLFF.

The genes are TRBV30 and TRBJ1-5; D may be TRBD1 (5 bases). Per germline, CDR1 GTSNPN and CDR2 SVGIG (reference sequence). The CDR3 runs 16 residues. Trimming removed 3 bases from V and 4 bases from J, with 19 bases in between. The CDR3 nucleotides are TGTGCCTGGAGGACCGCCGGGACGGGGAGTAATCAGCCCCAGCATTTT. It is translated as CAWRTAGTGSNQPQHF.

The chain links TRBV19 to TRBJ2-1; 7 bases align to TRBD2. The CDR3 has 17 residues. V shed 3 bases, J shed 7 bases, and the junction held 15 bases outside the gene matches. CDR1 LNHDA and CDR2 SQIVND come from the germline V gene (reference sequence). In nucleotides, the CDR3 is TGTGCCAGTAGTATGGGTCTGGGGAGGGGATATTCGAATGAGCAGTTCTTC. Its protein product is CASSMGLGRGYSNEQFF.

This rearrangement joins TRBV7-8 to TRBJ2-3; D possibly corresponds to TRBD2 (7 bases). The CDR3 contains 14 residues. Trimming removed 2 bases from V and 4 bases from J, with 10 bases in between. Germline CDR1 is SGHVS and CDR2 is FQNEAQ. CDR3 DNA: TGTGCCAGCAGCTTAACAGGGAGGGCAGATACGCAGTATTTT. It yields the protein CASSLTGRADTQYF.

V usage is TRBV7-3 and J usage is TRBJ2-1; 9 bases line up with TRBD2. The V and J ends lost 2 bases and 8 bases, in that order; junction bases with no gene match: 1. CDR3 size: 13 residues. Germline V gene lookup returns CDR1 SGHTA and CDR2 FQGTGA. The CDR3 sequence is CASSLGGRDEQFF. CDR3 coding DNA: TGTGCCAGCAGCTTAGGCGGGAGGGATGAGCAGTTCTTC.

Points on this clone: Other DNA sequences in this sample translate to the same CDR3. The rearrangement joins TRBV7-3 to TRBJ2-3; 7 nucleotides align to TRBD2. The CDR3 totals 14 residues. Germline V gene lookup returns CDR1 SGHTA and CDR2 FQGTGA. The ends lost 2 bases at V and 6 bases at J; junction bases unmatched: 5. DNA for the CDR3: TGTGCCAGCAGCTTAGGCGGGAGCGGGGATACGCAGTATTTT. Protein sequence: CASSLGGSGDTQYF. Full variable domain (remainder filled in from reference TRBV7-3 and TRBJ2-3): GAGVSQTPSNKVTEKGKYVELRCDPISGHTALYWYRQSLGQGPEFLIYFQGTGAADDSGLPNDRFFAVRPEGSVSTLKIQRTERGDSAVYLCASSLGGSGDTQYFGPGTRLTVL.

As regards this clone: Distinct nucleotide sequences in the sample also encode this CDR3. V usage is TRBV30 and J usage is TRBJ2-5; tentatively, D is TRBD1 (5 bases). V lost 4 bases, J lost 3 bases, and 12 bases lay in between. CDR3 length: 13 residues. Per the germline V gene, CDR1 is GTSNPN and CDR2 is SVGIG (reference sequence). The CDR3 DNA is TGTGCCTGGAACCCGACAGAAAAAGAGACCCAGTACTTC. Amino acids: CAWNPTEKETQYF.

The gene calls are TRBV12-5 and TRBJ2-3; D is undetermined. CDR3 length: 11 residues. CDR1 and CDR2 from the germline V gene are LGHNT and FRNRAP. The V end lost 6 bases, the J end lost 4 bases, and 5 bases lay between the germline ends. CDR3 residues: CASGAPDTQYF. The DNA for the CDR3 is TGTGCTAGTGGCGCTCCAGATACGCAGTATTTT.

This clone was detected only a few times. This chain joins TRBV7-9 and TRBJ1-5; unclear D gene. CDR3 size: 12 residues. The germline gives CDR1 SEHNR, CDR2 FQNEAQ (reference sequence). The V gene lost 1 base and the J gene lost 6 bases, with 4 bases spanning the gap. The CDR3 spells CASSLGVQPQHF. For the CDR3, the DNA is TGTGCCAGCAGCTTAGGTGTTCAGCCCCAGCATTTT.

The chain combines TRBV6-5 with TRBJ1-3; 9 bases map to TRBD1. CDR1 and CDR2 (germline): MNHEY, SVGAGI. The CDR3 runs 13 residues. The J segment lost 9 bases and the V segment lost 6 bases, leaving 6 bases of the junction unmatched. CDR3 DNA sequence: TGTGCCAGCAGACAGGGGGCTATCGGCACCATATATTTT. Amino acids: CASRQGAIGTIYF.

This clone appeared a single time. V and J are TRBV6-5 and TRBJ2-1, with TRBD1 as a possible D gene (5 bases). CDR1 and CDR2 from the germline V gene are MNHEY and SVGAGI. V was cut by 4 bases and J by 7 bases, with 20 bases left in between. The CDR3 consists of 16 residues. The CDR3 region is CASSFSSPKGINEQFF. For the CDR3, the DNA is TGTGCCAGCAGTTTCTCTAGTCCAAAGGGGATAAATGAGCAGTTCTTC.

The CDR3, as DNA: TGCGCCAGCAGCTTCGGTGGCCTAGCGGGACGGAATGAGCAGTTCTTC. It encodes CASSFGGLAGRNEQFF. The chain links TRBV5-1 to TRBJ2-1; 9 bases match TRBD2. Germline CDR1 is SGHRS and CDR2 is YFSETQ. The CDR3 length is 16 residues. After removal of 2 bases from V and 7 bases from J, the junction contained 10 bases not matched to a gene.

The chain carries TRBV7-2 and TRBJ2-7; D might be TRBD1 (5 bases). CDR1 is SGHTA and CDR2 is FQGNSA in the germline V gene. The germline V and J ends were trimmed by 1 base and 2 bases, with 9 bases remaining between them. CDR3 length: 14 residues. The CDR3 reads CASSLVAGTYEQYF. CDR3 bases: TGTGCCAGCAGCTTAGTGGCAGGGACCTACGAGCAGTACTTC.

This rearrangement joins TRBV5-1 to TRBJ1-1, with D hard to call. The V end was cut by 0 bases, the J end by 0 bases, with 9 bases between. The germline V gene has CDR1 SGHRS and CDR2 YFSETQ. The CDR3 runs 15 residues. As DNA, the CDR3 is TGCGCCAGCAGCTTGGCTTCCCGTATGAACACTGAAGCTTTCTTT. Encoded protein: CASSLASRMNTEAFF.

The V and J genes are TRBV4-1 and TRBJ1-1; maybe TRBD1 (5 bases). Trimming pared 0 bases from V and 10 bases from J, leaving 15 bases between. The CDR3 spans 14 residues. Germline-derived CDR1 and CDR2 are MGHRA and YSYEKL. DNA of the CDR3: TGCGCCAGCAGCCAAGACCGGGACCCCCGAGGAGCTTTCTTT. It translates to CASSQDRDPRGAFF.

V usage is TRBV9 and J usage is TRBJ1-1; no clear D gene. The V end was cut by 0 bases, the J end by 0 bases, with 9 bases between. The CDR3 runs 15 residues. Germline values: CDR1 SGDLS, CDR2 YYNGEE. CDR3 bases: TGTGCCAGCAGCGTAGACGGCCGGTTGAACACTGAAGCTTTCTTT. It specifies CASSVDGRLNTEAFF.

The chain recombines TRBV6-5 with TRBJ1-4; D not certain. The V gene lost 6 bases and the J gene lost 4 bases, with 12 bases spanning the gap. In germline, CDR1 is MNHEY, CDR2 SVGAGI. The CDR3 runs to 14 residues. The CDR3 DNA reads TGTGCCAGCAGGAAGGGAAGTTATAATGAAAAACTGTTTTTT. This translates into CASRKGSYNEKLFF.

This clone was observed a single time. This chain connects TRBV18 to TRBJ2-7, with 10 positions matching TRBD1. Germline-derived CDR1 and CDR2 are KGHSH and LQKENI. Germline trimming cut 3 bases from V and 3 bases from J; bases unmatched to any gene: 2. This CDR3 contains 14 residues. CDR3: CASSPRDRGYEQYF. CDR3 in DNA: TGTGCCAGCTCACCTCGGGACAGGGGCTACGAGCAGTACTTC.

CDR3 protein: CATSRGTYGNQPQHF. DNA of the CDR3: TGTGCCACCAGCAGAGGGACATACGGCAATCAGCCCCAGCATTTT. This rearrangement joins TRBV15 to TRBJ1-5, with D possibly TRBD1 on 5 matching bases. This CDR3 is 15 amino acids long. Germline V lookup: CDR1 LNHNV, CDR2 YYDKDF (reference sequence). V was shortened by 1 base and J by 2 bases, with 9 bases between the two germline ends.

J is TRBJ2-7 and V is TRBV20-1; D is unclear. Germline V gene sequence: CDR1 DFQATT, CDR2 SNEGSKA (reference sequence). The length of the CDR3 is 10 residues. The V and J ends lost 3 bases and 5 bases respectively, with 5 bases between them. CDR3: CSASSDEQYF. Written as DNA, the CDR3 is TGCAGTGCTAGCTCTGACGAGCAGTACTTC.

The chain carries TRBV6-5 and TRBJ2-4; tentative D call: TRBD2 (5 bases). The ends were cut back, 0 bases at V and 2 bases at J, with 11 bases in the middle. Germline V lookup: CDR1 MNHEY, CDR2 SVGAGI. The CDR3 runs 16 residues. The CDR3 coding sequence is TGTGCCAGCAGTTACTCACCCGTCGGGACCAAAAACATTCAGTACTTC. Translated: CASSYSPVGTKNIQYF.

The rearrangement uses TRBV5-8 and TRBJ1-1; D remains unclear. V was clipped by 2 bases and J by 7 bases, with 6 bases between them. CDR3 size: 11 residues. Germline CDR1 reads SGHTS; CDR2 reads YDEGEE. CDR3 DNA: TGTGCCAGCAGCTTCACTTTTGAAGCTTTCTTT. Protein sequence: CASSFTFEAFF.

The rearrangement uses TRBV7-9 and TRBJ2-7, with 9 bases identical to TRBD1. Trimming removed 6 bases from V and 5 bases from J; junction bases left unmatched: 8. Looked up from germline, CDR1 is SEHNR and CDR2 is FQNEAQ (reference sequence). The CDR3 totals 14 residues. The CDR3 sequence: CASRPQGANHEQYF. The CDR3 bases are TGTGCCAGCAGACCACAGGGGGCTAACCACGAGCAGTACTTC.

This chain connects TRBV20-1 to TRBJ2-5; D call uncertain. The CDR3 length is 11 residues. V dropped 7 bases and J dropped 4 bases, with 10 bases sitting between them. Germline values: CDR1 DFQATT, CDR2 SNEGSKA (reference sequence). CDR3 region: CSGLDLETQYF. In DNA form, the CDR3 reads TGCAGTGGGTTAGATCTAGAGACCCAGTACTTC.